These T cell receptor beta chains were read from a single sample in a study of vaccination effects on CD4 cells after COVID-19. No antigen has been assigned to these receptors. Clones were read by immunoSEQ multiplex PCR, and TCRdb kept only the in-frame ones, dropping some. The profile shows more than 35,000 clones, about 81% of them singletons. This specimen consisted of CD4+ T cells from PBMCs cultured without peptide, obtained before COVID-19 vaccination. The receptors originated from a human donor who received a COVID-19 vaccine. The CDR3 runs from the conserved cysteine through the conserved F or W. The D gene is left open where the match is weak. Clone size is given for some rows only: seen once, a few or many times, or a class if the clone is expanded.

>.|.|TRBJ1-2|TRBV6-2/TRBV6-3
CASSYVGTNYGYTF
TGTGCCAGCAGTTACGTCGGAACTAACTATGGCTACACCTTC
>few|.|TRBJ1-5|TRBV19
CASSTQGPGVQPQHF
TGTGCCAGTAGTACTCAGGGGCCCGGTGTACAGCCCCAGCATTTT
>.|TRBD1|TRBJ1-2|TRBV15
CATRQGAARRGYTF
TGTGCCACCAGACAGGGGGCCGCTCGGCGTGGCTACACCTTC
>.|TRBD2|TRBJ2-1|TRBV7-7
CASSKRTSGGINEQFF
TGTGCCAGCAGCAAGAGGACTAGCGGGGGGATCAATGAGCAGTTCTTC
>.|.|TRBJ1-5|TRBV27
CASSLSGFDQPQHF
TGTGCCAGCAGTTTATCGGGGTTCGATCAGCCCCAGCATTTT
>once|TRBD1|TRBJ2-1|TRBV30
CAFLPGQGFFSYNEQFF
TGTGCCTTCTTGCCGGGACAGGGGTTTTTTTCCTACAATGAGCAGTTCTTC
>.|.|TRBJ1-2|TRBV3-1/TRBV3-2
CASSLVSGRGDGYTF
TGTGCCAGCAGCCTCGTGTCAGGAAGAGGGGATGGCTACACCTTC
>.|.|TRBJ1-3|TRBV14
CASSQERLYSGNTIYF
TGTGCCAGCAGCCAAGAGAGACTCTACTCTGGAAACACCATATATTTT
>few|.|TRBJ1-1|TRBV6-6
CASSILVNTEAFF
TGTGCCAGCAGTATTTTAGTAAACACTGAAGCTTTCTTT
>.|TRBD1|TRBJ2-2|TRBV7-2
CASSRQGAAEYGELFF
TGTGCCAGCAGTAGACAGGGGGCGGCGGAATACGGGGAGCTGTTTTTT
>few|TRBD1|TRBJ2-3|TRBV9
CASSARQGARYTDTQYF
TGTGCCAGCAGCGCCAGACAGGGAGCTCGGTACACAGATACGCAGTATTTT
>.|.|TRBJ1-3|TRBV30
CAWTGGNTIYF
TGTGCCTGGACAGGAGGAAACACCATATATTTT
>few|.|TRBJ1-6|TRBV30
CASQGGSYNSPLHF
TGTGCCTCCCAGGGAGGGTCCTATAATTCACCCCTCCACTTT
>.|.|TRBJ1-2|TRBV2
CASRPWGREGYTF
TGTGCCAGCAGGCCTTGGGGAAGAGAGGGCTACACCTTC
>.|.|TRBJ1-4|TRBV27
CASSSRLTTNEKLFF
TGTGCCAGCAGTTCCCGACTTACAACTAATGAAAAACTGTTTTTT
>.|.|TRBJ2-5|TRBV2
CASSSRGSMETQYF
TGTGCCAGCAGCTCTCGAGGAAGCATGGAGACCCAGTACTTC
>.|TRBD2|TRBJ2-3|TRBV10-2
CASRLAGGPDTQYF
TGCGCCAGCAGACTAGCGGGGGGCCCAGATACGCAGTATTTT
>.|.|TRBJ1-5|TRBV18
CASSPNSGSGQPQHF
TGTGCCAGCTCACCAAATTCGGGGAGTGGTCAGCCCCAGCATTTT
>.|TRBD2|TRBJ2-5|TRBV4-3
CASSQELAGTETQYF
TGCGCCAGCAGCCAAGAACTAGCGGGGACAGAGACCCAGTACTTC
>.|TRBD2|TRBJ2-1|TRBV9
CASSVFPTSGASSSYNEQFF
TGTGCCAGCAGCGTATTCCCCACTAGCGGGGCTTCCAGCTCCTACAATGAGCAGTTCTTC
>.|.|TRBJ2-1|TRBV11-3
CASSSASPRSGHNEQFF
TGTGCCAGCAGCTCAGCCTCTCCCCGTAGCGGCCACAATGAGCAGTTCTTC
>.|.|TRBJ1-5|TRBV19
CASEGRQAQPQHF
TGTGCCAGTGAGGGGCGGCAGGCTCAGCCCCAGCATTTT
>.|.|TRBJ1-1|TRBV19
CASSRSVMNTEAFF
TGTGCCAGTAGTAGGTCCGTCATGAACACTGAAGCTTTCTTT
>.|TRBD1|TRBJ2-3|TRBV12-5
CASGPTGATQYF
TGTGCTAGTGGTCCGACAGGGGCTACGCAGTATTTT
>.|TRBD2|TRBJ2-1|TRBV18
CASSALGGGVFNEQFF
TGTGCCAGCTCAGCCCTCGGCGGGGGGGTGTTCAATGAGCAGTTCTTC
>few|.|TRBJ1-2|TRBV3-1/TRBV3-2
CASSQDRWEEGYTF
TGTGCCAGCAGCCAAGATAGGTGGGAAGAGGGCTACACCTTC
>.|.|TRBJ1-5|TRBV4-1
CASSQVFIVSNQPQHF
TGCGCCAGCAGCCAAGTCTTCATTGTCAGTAATCAGCCCCAGCATTTT
>.|.|TRBJ2-1|TRBV7-2
CASSLAMPGEQFF
TGTGCCAGCAGCTTAGCAATGCCGGGTGAGCAGTTCTTC
>once|.|TRBJ1-6|TRBV30
CAWSVGLSLGSPLHF
TGTGCCTGGAGTGTTGGTCTTTCCCTGGGGTCACCCCTCCACTTT
>.|TRBD1|TRBJ1-1|TRBV10-3
CAISDPGTANTEAFF
TGTGCCATCAGTGACCCAGGGACAGCGAACACTGAAGCTTTCTTT
>.|.|TRBJ2-2|TRBV19
CASSPQGWAGELFF
TGTGCCAGTAGTCCACAGGGTTGGGCCGGGGAGCTGTTTTTT
>.|.|TRBJ1-6|TRBV7-9
CASSPPGSYNSPLHF
TGTGCCAGCAGCCCCCCGGGCTCCTATAATTCACCCCTCCACTTT
>.|.|TRBJ1-5|TRBV7-9
CASSLAGDGRFNQPQHF
TGTGCCAGCAGCTTAGCCGGGGACGGAAGATTTAATCAGCCCCAGCATTTT
>.|.|TRBJ1-6|TRBV9
CASSQAMDSPLHF
TGTGCCAGCAGCCAGGCGATGGATTCACCCCTCCACTTT
>.|.|TRBJ1-6|TRBV19
CASRGGNLYNSPLHF
TGTGCCAGTAGGGGGGGAAATCTCTATAATTCACCCCTCCACTTT
>.|.|TRBJ1-4|TRBV12-3/TRBV12-4
CASSPRTAEKLFF
TGTGCCAGCAGTCCTCGGACAGCTGAAAAACTGTTTTTT
>once|TRBD1|TRBJ1-4|TRBV18
CASSPRGQAVNEKLFF
TGTGCCAGCTCACCACGTGGACAGGCGGTGAATGAAAAACTGTTTTTT
>few|.|TRBJ1-1|TRBV3-1/TRBV3-2
CASSHESRTEAFF
TGTGCCAGCAGCCACGAATCGAGGACTGAAGCTTTCTTT
>.|.|TRBJ1-4|TRBV4-3
CASSHGSGATNEKLFF
TGCGCCAGCAGCCATGGGTCAGGAGCAACTAATGAAAAACTGTTTTTT
>.|TRBD1|TRBJ1-2|TRBV6-5
CASSLTGGAVYGYTF
TGTGCCAGCAGTCTTACAGGGGGCGCCGTCTATGGCTACACCTTC
>.|TRBD1|TRBJ1-6|TRBV24-1
CATRSGQGDSPLHF
TGTGCCACCAGATCGGGACAGGGTGATTCACCCCTCCACTTT
>.|TRBD1|TRBJ1-1|TRBV18
CASSPGQGAITEAFF
TGTGCCAGCTCACCGGGACAGGGGGCGATCACTGAAGCTTTCTTT
>once|.|TRBJ1-2|TRBV5-1
CASSLVGGDYGYTF
TGCGCCAGCAGCTTGGTTGGCGGAGACTATGGCTACACCTTC
>.|TRBD1|TRBJ2-1|TRBV5-1
CASSFGQGATYNEQFF
TGCGCCAGCAGCTTCGGACAGGGGGCTACTTACAATGAGCAGTTCTTC
>few|.|TRBJ2-2|TRBV18
CASSLHSVAGTGELFF
TGTGCCAGCTCACTACATAGCGTTGCCGGCACCGGGGAGCTGTTTTTT
>once|.|TRBJ2-5|TRBV3-1/TRBV3-2
CASSQDRLHGTQYF
TGTGCCAGCAGCCAAGATCGGCTACACGGGACCCAGTACTTC
>.|TRBD1|TRBJ1-5|TRBV4-3
CASSQQTGYNQPQHF
TGCGCCAGCAGCCAGCAGACAGGGTACAATCAGCCCCAGCATTTT
>.|.|TRBJ2-5|TRBV15
CATSTWTRGETQYF
TGTGCCACCAGCACATGGACCAGAGGGGAGACCCAGTACTTC
>.|.|TRBJ1-2|TRBV19
CASTLSTNYGYTF
TGTGCCAGTACCCTGAGTACTAACTATGGCTACACCTTC
>.|.|TRBJ1-5|TRBV4-3
CASSQEKGLNQPQHF
TGCGCCAGCAGCCAAGAAAAGGGACTAAATCAGCCCCAGCATTTT
>.|.|TRBJ1-2|TRBV6-5
CASSRGQNYGYTF
TGTGCCAGCAGTCGTGGACAGAACTATGGCTACACCTTC
>.|TRBD1|TRBJ1-4|TRBV6-5
CASSFTGTGGEKLFF
TGTGCCAGCAGTTTTACCGGGACAGGGGGTGAAAAACTGTTTTTT
>.|TRBD1|TRBJ1-1|TRBV5-1
CASSPRTGVANTEAFF
TGCGCCAGCAGCCCCCGGACAGGGGTCGCGAACACTGAAGCTTTCTTT
>few|TRBD1|TRBJ1-3|TRBV9
CASSVKPGQAPFSGNTIYF
TGTGCCAGCAGCGTCAAGCCGGGACAGGCCCCCTTCTCTGGAAACACCATATATTTT
>.|.|TRBJ1-1|TRBV6-2/TRBV6-3
CASSYDGARKAFF
TGTGCCAGCAGTTATGACGGGGCGAGGAAAGCTTTCTTT
>.|.|TRBJ1-1|TRBV6-2/TRBV6-3
CASSYGERLNTEAFF
TGTGCCAGCAGTTACGGTGAGAGACTGAACACTGAAGCTTTCTTT
>.|.|TRBJ2-1|TRBV6-2/TRBV6-3
CASSGRGPYNEQFF
TGTGCCAGCAGTGGGAGGGGGCCCTACAATGAGCAGTTCTTC